This T cell receptor beta chain came from a study of identifying expanded T cells in peripheral blood. Study-wide results and limits: Over approximately two and four weeks, about 15 and 19 clones changed, versus around 1.3 between replicates. Clone count variance between approximately two-week samples rose with total template count.

Profiling relied on immunoSEQ multiplex PCR, and the TCRdb table lists in-frame clones only, not all of them. The data contain over 65,000 clones, around nine tenths of them seen just once; the ten biggest clones take up around 7%. No infections or other immune events were documented during collection. V lost 4 bases and J lost 1; bases outside the gene matches: 9. The CDR3 is 17 amino acids. The germline CDR1 and CDR2 sequences are SNHLY and FYNNEI. Concerning this clone itself: As yet, its antigen is unknown.

What was sequenced was blood. The chain uses TRBV2 and TRBJ2-5; TRBD2 matches at 10 bases. This sequence originates from a person between 18 and 69 years old in good health. The CDR3 loop reads CASSVQRGGLGQETQYF. The CDR3 DNA is TGTGCCAGCAGTGTACAGCGGGGGGGCTTAGGCCAAGAGACCCAGTACTTC.